One and the same sample provided the 18 T cell receptor beta chains below, sequenced in a study of T cell responses to AZD1222 COVID-19 vaccine. Produced via immunoSEQ multiplex PCR; TCRdb's table is partial and in-frame only. The sample contains roughly 100,000 clones, around 90% of which appear only once. Sequencing used peripheral blood, obtained on day 0 of AZD1222 vaccination. Source of these receptors: an adult in good health.

The J gene is TRBJ2-1, the V gene TRBV29-1; D is possibly TRBD2 (5 bases). The germline gives CDR1 SQVTM, CDR2 ANQGSEA. V was clipped by 7 bases and J by 8 bases, with 12 bases between them. The CDR3 consists of 11 residues. CDR3 in DNA: TGCAGCGCCTTCTTTAGCGATGAGCAGTTCTTC. It yields the protein CSAFFSDEQFF.

The rearrangement uses TRBV6-5 and TRBJ1-1, with 7 nucleotides matching TRBD1. Germline V gene data show CDR1 as MNHEY and CDR2 as SVGAGI. This CDR3 spans 13 amino acids. Trimming at V came to 6 bases and at J to 4 bases, leaving 5 bases not matched to a gene. The CDR3 sequence: CASRTGMSTEAFF. The CDR3 DNA follows: TGTGCCAGCAGGACAGGGATGAGCACTGAAGCTTTCTTT.

The sample holds one count of this clone. The rearrangement links TRBV7-8 to TRBJ1-3; the match to TRBD1 covers 7 bases. V gave up 5 bases and J gave up 4 bases; unmatched junction bases: 5. CDR1 is SGHVS and CDR2 is FQNEAQ in the germline V gene. The CDR3 runs to 14 residues. In DNA form, the CDR3 reads TGTGCCAGCAGCCCCCAGACAGGGGGAAACACCATATATTTT. Translated: CASSPQTGGNTIYF.

This sequence joins TRBV12-3 or TRBV12-4 and TRBJ1-2; unclear D gene. This CDR3 is 12 amino acids long. Between the trimmed V and J ends, which lost 7 bases and 4 bases, there was a span of 10 bases. Here the CDR3 reads CASTRVSYGYTF. The CDR3 bases are TGTGCCAGCACCCGGGTCTCCTATGGCTACACCTTC.

The chain links TRBV10-3 to TRBJ2-2, with 8 bases fitting TRBD1. The length of the CDR3 is 15 residues. The ends lost 3 bases at V and 7 bases at J; junction bases unmatched: 7. From germline, CDR1 is ENHRY and CDR2 SYGVKD. The CDR3 DNA reads as TGTGCCATCAGTGATCAGACAGGGGCAGACGGGGAGCTGTTTTTT. The encoded protein is CAISDQTGADGELFF.

This rearrangement joins TRBV11-2 to TRBJ2-1; 13 bases line up with TRBD2. Germline V gene data show CDR1 as SGHAT and CDR2 as FQNNGV. The CDR3 is 15 residues long. V was clipped by 5 bases and J by 8 bases; unmatched bases: 6. The CDR3 region is CASSPQLAGGDEQFF. CDR3 DNA: TGTGCCAGCAGCCCGCAACTAGCGGGAGGGGATGAGCAGTTCTTC.

This chain links TRBV30 with TRBJ1-1, with D hard to call. The germline V gene has CDR1 GTSNPN and CDR2 SVGIG (reference sequence). This CDR3 region has 13 residues. Trimming took off 4 bases at V and 10 bases at J, with 19 bases between the two ends. The chain's CDR3 is CAWTYAVSPRAFF. CDR3 sequence (DNA): TGTGCCTGGACGTATGCTGTCTCTCCAAGAGCTTTCTTT.

The V and J genes are TRBV30 and TRBJ1-4; 9 bases fit TRBD1. This CDR3 comprises 12 residues. Looked up from germline, CDR1 is GTSNPN and CDR2 is SVGIG (reference sequence). With 6 bases clipped from V and 7 bases from J, the junction kept 3 bases outside the gene matches. The CDR3 sequence is CACDRGSEKLFF. The CDR3 nucleotides read TGTGCCTGTGACAGGGGGAGTGAAAAACTGTTTTTT.

J is TRBJ2-7 and V is TRBV5-3; 9 nucleotides align to TRBD2. TRBV5-3 carries the ORF label, with uncertain function. The CDR3 runs to 15 residues. The V gene end was trimmed by 1 base and the J gene end by 3 bases; junction bases not matched to a gene: 5. CDR3 region: CARSLSLAGYYEQYV. The CDR3 nucleotides read TGTGCCAGAAGCTTGTCTCTAGCGGGATACTACGAGCAGTACGTC.

The rearrangement links TRBV7-9 to TRBJ1-2; 8 nucleotides agree with TRBD1. V shed 4 bases and J 0 bases; nucleotides not matched to a gene: 4. The CDR3 contains 15 residues. CDR1 is SEHNR, CDR2 FQNEAQ, per germline (reference sequence). The CDR3 spells CASSSQDRANYGYTF. CDR3 bases: TGTGCCAGCAGCTCTCAGGACAGGGCTAACTATGGCTACACCTTC.

This chain links TRBV25-1 with TRBJ2-5; tentatively, D is TRBD2 (5 bases). Germline assignment: CDR1 MGHDK and CDR2 SYGVNS. This CDR3 is 13 amino acids long. V was cut by 9 bases and J by 5 bases, with 16 bases left in between. CDR3 DNA: TGTGCCAGGACCTTAGGGAGACCGGAGACCCAGTACTTC. This translates into CARTLGRPETQYF. Full variable domain (rest looked up from reference TRBV25-1 and TRBJ2-5): EADIYQTPRYLVIGTGKKITLECSQTMGHDKMYWYQQDPGMELHLIHYSYGVNSTEKGDLSSESTVSRIRTEHFPLTLESARPSHTSQYLCARTLGRPETQYFGPGTRLLVL.

Notes on this clone: At one of its ends the junction is not consistent with the germline gene, which may arise from a read error. Written as DNA, the CDR3 is TGTGCCAGCACCTTAAGGACAGGGTTGGAGTTCTTC. It specifies CASTLRTGLEFF. This sequence joins TRBV7-2 and TRBJ2-1; TRBD1 matches at 8 bases. Germline V lookup: CDR1 SGHTA, CDR2 FQGNSA. The CDR3 is 12 residues long.

This chain links TRBV12-5 with TRBJ1-3, with a tentative D call TRBD1 (6 bases). Trimming took 0 bases from V and 0 from J, leaving 18 bases between them. Per the germline V gene, CDR1 is LGHNT and CDR2 is FRNRAP. The CDR3 spans 19 residues. The CDR3 DNA sequence: TGTGCTAGTGGTTTGGTAGGGGGGGCCGGAAAATCCTCTGGAAACACCATATATTTT. Its translation is CASGLVGGAGKSSGNTIYF.

This rearrangement joins TRBV29-1 to TRBJ2-3, with 15 positions matching TRBD2. With 7 bases clipped from V and 6 bases from J, the junction kept 8 bases outside the gene matches. Germline CDR1 and CDR2: SQVTM and ANQGSEA. This CDR3 spans 15 amino acids. Here the CDR3 reads CSGGLAGGPSDTQYF. The CDR3 nucleotides read TGCAGCGGAGGACTAGCGGGGGGGCCTAGCGATACGCAGTATTTT.

The chain uses TRBV7-9 and TRBJ1-6; D is undetermined. Germline CDR1 is SEHNR and CDR2 is FQNEAQ (reference sequence). The CDR3 consists of 14 residues. With 5 bases removed from V and 7 bases from J, the gap between germline ends came to 12 bases. In nucleotides, the CDR3 is TGTGCCAGCAGCCCAATGGATTGGAATTCACCCCTCCACTTT. The encoded protein is CASSPMDWNSPLHF.

The gene calls are TRBV5-5 and TRBJ1-6; D not resolved. This CDR3 has 17 residues. Per germline, CDR1 SGHKS and CDR2 YYEKEE (reference sequence). Trimming shortened V by 0 bases and J by 10 bases, and 20 bases separated the two germline ends. In nucleotides, the CDR3 is TGTGCCAGCAGCTTGGAATATGGCGGCCTCACTTGGTCACCCCTCCACTTT. Residues: CASSLEYGGLTWSPLHF.

The rearrangement joins TRBV5-6 to TRBJ2-2, with D maybe TRBD2 (5 bases). Trimming removed 5 bases at V and 6 bases at J, with 11 bases between. Looked up from germline, CDR1 is SGHDT and CDR2 is YYEEEE. CDR3 length equals 13 residues. Here the CDR3 reads CASRGKGAGELFF. The CDR3 coding sequence is TGTGCCAGCAGGGGAAAGGGAGCCGGGGAGCTGTTTTTT. Together with reference TRBV5-6 and TRBJ2-2, the CDR3 gives the full variable domain: DAGVTQSPTHLIKTRGQQVTLRCSPKSGHDTVSWYQQALGQGPQFIFQYYEEEERQRGNFPDRFSGHQFPNYSSELNVNALLLGDSALYLCASRGKGAGELFFGEGSRLTVL.

This chain connects TRBV2 to TRBJ1-2, with D possibly matching TRBD1 (6 bases). The CDR3 spans 14 residues. Trimming left V 4 bases short and J 1 base short, with 10 bases between. The V gene's germline CDR1 is SNHLY and CDR2 FYNNEI. The CDR3 loop reads CASSVPGDNYGYTF. For the CDR3, the DNA is TGTGCCAGCAGTGTTCCAGGGGATAACTATGGCTACACCTTC.